This is a list of T cell receptor beta chains from one sample in a study of CD8 T cells in ankylosing spondylitis. From the 5' RACE reads, TCRdb called clonotypes with MiXCR, one entry per CDR3 protein. The sample lists about 160,000 distinct CDR3 sequences, 9.8% occurring once. The specimen sequenced was blood, either unsorted or a sorted T cell fraction (not recorded which). The receptors derive from a female donor with ankylosing spondylitis or in good health (not recorded which). CDR3s leave out the opening cysteine and the closing phenylalanine or tryptophan.

v_call,cdr3_aa
TRBV24-1,ATQTGGPTGELF
TRBV4-3,ASSQDRTSGTHNEQF
TRBV10-3,AISVLGVNEQF
TRBV12-3/TRBV12-4,ASSLRRGSTNTGELF
TRBV20-1,SAMEGVGQETQY
TRBV20-1,SASWGTGELF
TRBV27,ASSLTGGRYNEQF
TRBV24-1,ATSGAGDYEQY
TRBV29-1,SVLEFGELF
TRBV5-1,ASSLLFGNNEQF
TRBV29-1,SVEDVSYEQY
TRBV6-2/TRBV6-3,ASREGQEDGYT
TRBV15,ATSRDRGEEQF
TRBV9,ASSPGTGWGTEAF
TRBV28,ASSLSRMNTEAF
TRBV28,ASSFGGMHEQY
TRBV28,ASSRRTLYYEQY
TRBV4-1,ASSQTSGMGDEQF
TRBV4-3,ASSQDRSAGEAGELF
TRBV18,ASSPAVATNEKLF
TRBV27,ASSSRTGGYGYT
TRBV5-6,ASSLGAISGDEQF
TRBV6-2/TRBV6-3,ASSYETANTGELF
TRBV24-1,ATSRGPNYGYT
TRBV4-1,ASSQEWTDSYGYT
TRBV18,ASSPWAGDWSVNYGYT
TRBV4-3,ASSQDPGGVAYEQY